What follows are 30 T cell receptor beta chains derived from one specimen sequenced in a study of shared clonotypes between healthy human individuals. Some clones are missing from TCRdb's copy, which holds only in-frame ones; the method was immunoSEQ multiplex PCR. This sample has about 2.3 million clones, with over 85% found just once. Sequenced sample: naive CD4+ T cells from PBMCs. Subset defined: CD45RA+ positively selected. The origin of the receptors is a young man in good health. Some clones in this sample may be carry-over from other donors' samples.

The V and J genes are TRBV7-2 and TRBJ1-2; D uncertain. CDR1 is SGHTA, CDR2 FQGNSA, per germline. The germline V and J ends were trimmed by 8 bases and 2 bases, with 18 bases remaining between them. This CDR3 has 15 residues. The CDR3 protein is CASGEGLSENYGYTF. The CDR3 nucleotides are TGTGCCAGCGGTGAGGGTTTGAGCGAGAACTATGGCTACACCTTC.

This clone was observed once. The chain carries TRBV19 and TRBJ1-5; TRBD1 might be the D (5 bases). The CDR3 is made up of 16 amino acids. Germline V gives CDR1 LNHDA, CDR2 SQIVND (reference sequence). V dropped 4 bases and J dropped 1 base, with 14 bases sitting between them. As DNA, the CDR3 is TGTGCCAGTAGTAGGGACGGCACCCGAAGCAATCAGCCCCAGCATTTT. As protein: CASSRDGTRSNQPQHF.

V gene TRBV5-1 combines with J gene TRBJ2-7; the D call may be TRBD1 or TRBD2 (5 bases each). V was pared by 4 bases and J by 3 bases, with 14 bases between. The CDR3 sequence is 14 residues long. Germline V CDR1 and CDR2: SGHRS, YFSETQ. The CDR3 spells CASSPGTANYEQYF. In nucleotides, the CDR3 is TGCGCCAGCAGCCCAGGGACCGCGAACTACGAGCAGTACTTC.

This clone was detected only a few times. The chain combines TRBV7-9 with TRBJ1-1; D is undetermined. Germline V gene lookup returns CDR1 SEHNR and CDR2 FQNEAQ (reference sequence). This CDR3 has 14 amino acids. The V end was cut by 5 bases, the J end by 3 bases, with 13 bases between. The CDR3 loop is CASSPPRTDTEAFF. CDR3 nucleotide sequence: TGTGCCAGCAGCCCACCCCGGACGGACACTGAAGCTTTCTTT.

The V and J genes are TRBV5-4 and TRBJ2-7, with D unclear. The CDR3 runs to 14 residues. Trimming shortened V by 4 bases and J by 5 bases, and 16 bases separated the two germline ends. Germline V gene lookup returns CDR1 SGHNT and CDR2 YYREEE (reference sequence). For the CDR3, the DNA is TGTGCCAGCAGCGCCGGTCCTCCTGTCCACGAGCAGTACTTC. Amino acid sequence: CASSAGPPVHEQYF.

The V call is TRBV5-1, the J call TRBJ1-1; perhaps TRBD1 as D (5 bases). Germline-derived CDR1 and CDR2 are SGHRS and YFSETQ. The V end lost 0 bases, the J end lost 6 bases, and 15 bases lay between the germline ends. The CDR3 runs 15 residues. The CDR3 region is CASSLEGSLRAEAFF. As DNA, the CDR3 is TGCGCCAGCAGCTTGGAGGGGTCCTTACGGGCTGAAGCTTTCTTT.

The rearrangement joins TRBV2 to TRBJ2-1; 9 bases fit TRBD2. There are 17 residues in the CDR3. Germline CDR1 is SNHLY and CDR2 is FYNNEI. J gave up 7 bases and V 1 base, and 11 bases lay outside the gene matches. CDR3 sequence: CASSEGYGGRALNEQFF. DNA for the CDR3: TGTGCCAGCAGTGAAGGATATGGCGGGAGGGCCTTGAATGAGCAGTTCTTC.

There are a few counts of this clone. The same CDR3 can be traced to other DNA sequences in this sample. This chain links TRBV10-3 with TRBJ1-1, with D perhaps matching TRBD1 (5 bases). The CDR3 runs 14 residues. CDR1 ENHRY and CDR2 SYGVKD come from the germline V gene. Trimming cost V 0 bases and J 4 bases, with 9 bases left between them. The CDR3 sequence: CAISESSGGTEAFF. The DNA of the CDR3 is TGTGCCATCAGTGAGTCGTCGGGGGGCACTGAAGCTTTCTTT.

A word on this clone: The same CDR3 also results from other DNA sequences found in this sample. V is TRBV27 and J is TRBJ2-5; the D gene is possibly TRBD2 (6 bases). CDR1 and CDR2 from the germline V gene are MNHEY and SMNVEV (reference sequence). Trimming took off 5 bases at V and 2 bases at J, with 9 bases between the two ends. This CDR3 contains 13 residues. The CDR3 here is CASSRTTQETQYF. CDR3 sequence (DNA): TGTGCCAGCAGTCGGACTACACAAGAGACCCAGTACTTC.

V and J are TRBV7-6 and TRBJ2-5; D uncertain. Trimming cost V 2 bases and J 4 bases, with 5 bases left between them. In germline, CDR1 is SGHVS, CDR2 FNYEAQ. This CDR3 is 12 amino acids long. CDR3 in amino acids: CASSLFRETQYF. DNA of the CDR3: TGTGCCAGCAGCTTATTTCGAGAGACCCAGTACTTC.

V and J are TRBV2 and TRBJ1-2; D is unresolved. V lost 5 bases, J lost 2 bases, and 12 bases lay in between. CDR1 SNHLY and CDR2 FYNNEI come from the germline V gene. The CDR3 length is 14 residues. CDR3 amino acids: CASSRPGVNYGYTF. In DNA form, the CDR3 reads TGTGCCAGCAGTCGTCCGGGAGTCAACTATGGCTACACCTTC.

This sequence joins TRBV30 and TRBJ2-7; D not certain. Deletions cut 0 bases from V and 9 bases from J, with 21 bases between. The CDR3 contains 15 residues. Germline lookup yields CDR1 GTSNPN and CDR2 SVGIG (reference sequence). CDR3 sequence (DNA): TGTGCCTGGAGTGTACTATCTGGGAAGGTGTCGGCGCAGTACTTC. It translates to CAWSVLSGKVSAQYF.

CDR3 DNA: TGCAGCGTTTCAACCCGGAACTTCAGAGAGACCCAGTACTTC. Its translation is CSVSTRNFRETQYF. The J gene is TRBJ2-5, the V gene TRBV29-1; D gene uncertain. The ends were cut back, 5 bases at V and 4 bases at J, with 17 bases in the middle. Germline CDR1 is SQVTM and CDR2 is ANQGSEA. The CDR3 is 14 residues long.

The chain has TRBV11-3 and TRBJ1-1, with a possible D match to TRBD1 (5 bases). Germline CDR1 reads SGHNT; CDR2 reads YENEEA. V lost 3 bases to trimming and J lost 4 bases, with 9 bases between them. The CDR3 spans 13 residues. CDR3 coding DNA: TGTGCCAGCAGCTTTTCGGGGACCACTGAAGCTTTCTTT. Amino acids: CASSFSGTTEAFF.

The V call is TRBV5-4, the J call TRBJ2-6; D tentatively reads TRBD1 or TRBD2 (5 bases each). The CDR3 is 17 amino acids. The V gene's germline CDR1 is SGHNT and CDR2 YYREEE (reference sequence). The V end lost 6 bases, the J end lost 1 base, and 17 bases lay between the germline ends. CDR3 loop: CASTRPGLMSGANVLTF. The CDR3 DNA reads as TGTGCCAGCACGAGACCGGGGCTGATGTCTGGGGCCAACGTCCTGACTTTC.

The chain links TRBV7-9 to TRBJ1-3; D is perhaps TRBD1 (5 bases). CDR1 and CDR2 from the germline V gene are SEHNR and FQNEAQ (reference sequence). V lost 5 bases, J lost 2 bases, and 19 bases lay in between. The CDR3 contains 17 residues. The CDR3 here is CASSLTPGGVAGNTIYF. In DNA, the CDR3 is TGTGCCAGCAGCCTAACCCCGGGGGGGGTAGCTGGAAACACCATATATTTT.

Only one count was recorded for this clone. The chain combines TRBV9 with TRBJ2-1, with D possibly matching TRBD2 (6 bases). The length of the CDR3 is 15 residues. Trimming shortened V by 7 bases and J by 2 bases, and 16 bases separated the two germline ends. Germline-derived CDR1 and CDR2 are SGDLS and YYNGEE. CDR3 region: CASGPGTHTYNEQFF. The CDR3 DNA follows: TGTGCCAGCGGGCCAGGGACTCACACCTACAATGAGCAGTTCTTC. Combining the CDR3 with reference TRBV9 and TRBJ2-1 gives the whole variable domain DSGVTQTPKHLITATGQRVTLRCSPRSGDLSVYWYQQSLDQGLQFLIQYYNGEERAKGNILERFSAQQFPDLHSELNLSSLELGDSALYFCASGPGTHTYNEQFFGPGTRLTVL.

For the CDR3, the DNA is TGTGCCAGCAGCTTAAATGGGCGTGAGCAGTTCTTC. Its protein product is CASSLNGREQFF. V usage is TRBV7-2 and J usage is TRBJ2-1; D is ambiguous. Looked up from germline, CDR1 is SGHTA and CDR2 is FQGNSA. Trimming removed 2 bases from V and 9 bases from J, with 8 bases in between. This CDR3 is built from 12 residues. Full variable domain (rest looked up from reference TRBV7-2 and TRBJ2-1): GAGVSQSPSNKVTEKGKDVELRCDPISGHTALYWYRQSLGQGLEFLIYFQGNSAPDKSGLPSDRFSAERTGGSVSTLTIQRTQQEDSAVYLCASSLNGREQFFGPGTRLTVL.

As to this clone: The sample holds other DNA sequences that translate to the same CDR3. The chain couples TRBV18 to TRBJ1-5, with D maybe TRBD1 (5 bases). The germline V and J ends were trimmed by 3 bases and 4 bases, with 7 bases remaining between them. This CDR3 is 13 amino acids long. Germline CDR1 and CDR2: KGHSH and LQKENI. Here the CDR3 reads CASSPGGNQPQHF. The CDR3, as DNA: TGTGCCAGCTCACCCGGGGGAAATCAGCCCCAGCATTTT. Complete variable domain (other parts from reference TRBV18 and TRBJ1-5): NAGVMQNPRHLVRRRGQEARLRCSPMKGHSHVYWYRQLPEEGLKFMVYLQKENIIDESGMPKERFSAEFPKEGPSILRIQQVVRGDSAAYFCASSPGGNQPQHFGDGTRLSIL.

This sequence joins TRBV28 and TRBJ2-5; D gene unclear. This CDR3 is built from 13 residues. V dropped 6 bases and J dropped 4 bases, with 12 bases sitting between them. Looked up from germline, CDR1 is MDHEN and CDR2 is SYDVKM. The CDR3 DNA sequence: TGTGCCAGCAGCAATTCCGGTCGAGAGACCCAGTACTTC. Its translation: CASSNSGRETQYF.

This clone was seen a handful of times. Other nucleotide sequences in the sample specify the same CDR3. The chain combines TRBV18 with TRBJ1-5; TRBD1 might be the D (6 bases). Germline CDR1 reads KGHSH; CDR2 reads LQKENI. The CDR3 loop spans 14 amino acids. V was trimmed by 3 bases and J by 5 bases, leaving 11 bases between them. CDR3 coding DNA: TGTGCCAGCTCACCGGCCGGGGGCGATCAGCCCCAGCATTTT. This encodes CASSPAGGDQPQHF.

This chain links TRBV7-2 with TRBJ1-5; D not resolved. The CDR3 runs 16 residues. V shed 1 base and J shed 7 bases, with 17 bases lying between them. Per the germline V gene, CDR1 is SGHTA and CDR2 is FQGNSA. The CDR3 DNA reads as TGTGCCAGCAGCTTAGGGAGTGCCGTTCTTTACCAGCCCCAGCATTTT. This gives the protein CASSLGSAVLYQPQHF.

The chain links TRBV5-4 to TRBJ2-6, with D possibly being TRBD1 (6 bases). This CDR3 region has 15 residues. The germline V gene has CDR1 SGHNT and CDR2 YYREEE (reference sequence). V lost 3 bases and J 3 bases, leaving 10 bases between the germline ends. CDR3 in amino acids: CASSSKTGGANVLTF. Written as DNA, the CDR3 is TGTGCCAGCAGCTCCAAGACAGGTGGGGCCAACGTCCTGACTTTC. The full variable domain, with the rest looked up from reference TRBV5-4 and TRBJ2-6, is ETGVTQSPTHLIKTRGQQVTLRCSSQSGHNTVSWYQQALGQGPQFIFQYYREEENGRGNFPPRFSGLQFPNYSSELNVNALELDDSALYLCASSSKTGGANVLTFGAGSRLTVL.

The chain is built from TRBV30 and TRBJ2-1; D is unclear. The CDR3 is made up of 12 amino acids. V was shortened by 3 bases and J by 9 bases, with 12 bases between the two germline ends. Germline V gene lookup returns CDR1 GTSNPN and CDR2 SVGIG (reference sequence). The CDR3 DNA is TGTGCCTGGAGGACGGTCAATGGTGAGCAGTTCTTC. Protein: CAWRTVNGEQFF.

On this clone itself: The same CDR3 also results from other DNA sequences found in this sample. The chain couples TRBV28 to TRBJ1-5; perhaps TRBD1 as D (5 bases). Trimming removed 3 bases at V and 2 bases at J, with 8 bases between. Germline loops: CDR1 MDHEN, CDR2 SYDVKM. This CDR3 has 14 residues. In DNA, the CDR3 is TGTGCCAGCAGTTTGGGGGGGGGCAATCAGCCCCAGCATTTT. It translates to CASSLGGGNQPQHF.

V is TRBV14 and J is TRBJ2-7; 12 nucleotides match TRBD2. The CDR3 has 17 amino acids. Losses at the gene ends were 2 bases for V and 2 bases for J; bases not matched to a gene: 7. Per the germline V gene, CDR1 is SGHDN and CDR2 is FVKESK. The CDR3, as DNA: TGTGCCAGCAGCCAACGGACTAGCGGGGTTTTTCCCTACGAGCAGTACTTC. Encoded protein: CASSQRTSGVFPYEQYF.

CDR3: CASSGVVYGYTF. CDR3 bases: TGTGCCAGCAGCGGAGTAGTCTATGGCTACACCTTC. The V call is TRBV9, the J call TRBJ1-2; D is unresolved. This CDR3 contains 12 residues. Germline lookup yields CDR1 SGDLS and CDR2 YYNGEE. V was clipped by 3 bases and J by 4 bases, with 7 bases between them. The whole variable domain, remainder taken from reference TRBV9 and TRBJ1-2, is DSGVTQTPKHLITATGQRVTLRCSPRSGDLSVYWYQQSLDQGLQFLIQYYNGEERAKGNILERFSAQQFPDLHSELNLSSLELGDSALYFCASSGVVYGYTFGSGTRLTVV.

The chain recombines TRBV6-1 with TRBJ1-5; D gene unclear. Germline V gene sequence: CDR1 MNHNS, CDR2 SASEGT. V lost 6 bases to trimming and J lost 6 bases, with 9 bases between them. The CDR3 is 12 amino acids. CDR3: CASRFLRQPQHF. As DNA, the CDR3 is TGTGCCAGCAGATTCCTCCGTCAGCCCCAGCATTTT.

The CDR3 is CASRIGPETQYF. In nucleotides, the CDR3 is TGTGCCAGCCGAATTGGTCCAGAGACCCAGTACTTC. The J gene is TRBJ2-5, the V gene TRBV6-6, with D unresolved. Germline V gene sequence: CDR1 MNHNY, CDR2 SVGAGI (reference sequence). V gave up 8 bases and J gave up 4 bases, with 11 bases separating them. The CDR3 consists of 12 residues.

Comment on this clone: This CDR3 fails to terminate in the conserved phenylalanine or tryptophan, so it likely reflects a read error. The chain joins TRBV7-9 to TRBJ1-5; a possible D gene is TRBD1 (5 bases). Deletions cut 5 bases from V and 4 bases from J, with 15 bases between. Germline V lookup: CDR1 SEHNR, CDR2 FQNEAQ (reference sequence). The CDR3 spans 15 residues. Here the CDR3 DNA reads TGTGCCAGCAGCACGGGGACGGTAGATAATCAGCCCCAGCATCTT. Its translation: CASSTGTVDNQPQHL.